Shown below are 18 T cell receptor beta chains from a single sample sequenced in a study of cytomegalovirus exposure and HLA in healthy donors. The PCR had 60 Vbeta and 13 Jbeta primers. Produced via immunoSEQ multiplex PCR; TCRdb's table is partial and in-frame only. This sample has 130,000 or so clones, with around 83% found just once. The specimen sequenced was PBMCs. Receptors were obtained from a woman under 40 in good health and CMV-seropositive.

Only one count was recorded for this clone. The rearrangement links TRBV15 to TRBJ2-2, with unresolved D. This CDR3 is built from 11 residues. Germline CDR1 is LNHNV and CDR2 is YYDKDF (reference sequence). V gave up 3 bases and J gave up 8 bases, with 4 bases separating them. CDR3 amino acids: CATSSYGELFF. In DNA form, the CDR3 reads TGTGCCACCAGCAGCTATGGGGAGCTGTTTTTT.

The V gene is TRBV30, the J gene TRBJ1-5; 8 nucleotides align to TRBD1. Germline trimming cut 2 bases from V and 2 bases from J; bases unmatched to any gene: 5. The CDR3 is 15 residues long. Germline V CDR1 and CDR2: GTSNPN, SVGIG (reference sequence). This CDR3 reads CAWSQGQGGNQPQHF. CDR3 nucleotide sequence: TGTGCCTGGAGTCAAGGACAGGGAGGCAATCAGCCCCAGCATTTT.

J is TRBJ1-1 and V is TRBV5-1, with 7 positions matching TRBD1. This CDR3 contains 17 residues. The germline CDR1 and CDR2 sequences are SGHRS and YFSETQ. V lost 4 bases to trimming and J lost 4 bases; unmatched junction nucleotides: 16. This CDR3 is CASSLPDSGTESTEAFF. As DNA, the CDR3 is TGCGCCAGCAGCCTTCCCGATTCCGGGACAGAGAGCACTGAAGCTTTCTTT.

The V and J genes are TRBV5-1 and TRBJ2-1, with 11 bases that match TRBD2. The length of the CDR3 is 14 residues. V was clipped by 9 bases and J by 1 base; unmatched bases: 3. Germline V gene data show CDR1 as SGHRS and CDR2 as YFSETQ. The CDR3 sequence is CATGTSGSYNEQFF. The DNA for the CDR3 is TGCGCCACAGGGACTAGCGGATCCTACAATGAGCAGTTCTTC. Combining the CDR3 with reference TRBV5-1 and TRBJ2-1 gives the whole variable domain KAGVTQTPRYLIKTRGQQVTLSCSPISGHRSVSWYQQTPGQGLQFLFEYFSETQRNKGNFPGRFSGRQFSNSRSEMNVSTLELGDSALYLCATGTSGSYNEQFFGPGTRLTVL.

The rearrangement uses TRBV2 and TRBJ2-1, with a possible D match to TRBD2 (6 bases). The V and J ends lost 6 bases and 4 bases respectively, with 13 bases between them. Germline lookup yields CDR1 SNHLY and CDR2 FYNNEI. The CDR3 is 14 amino acids. CDR3 amino acids: CASRAGTFYNEQFF. Written as DNA, the CDR3 is TGTGCCAGCAGGGCCGGGACTTTTTACAATGAGCAGTTCTTC.

The CDR3 nucleotides are TGTGCCAGCAGCGTAGCCCACGGGATCTACGAGCAGTACTTC. The encoded protein is CASSVAHGIYEQYF. The V gene is TRBV9, the J gene TRBJ2-7, with D perhaps matching TRBD2 (5 bases). Germline V lookup: CDR1 SGDLS, CDR2 YYNGEE. The CDR3 length is 14 residues. V was pared by 0 bases and J by 3 bases, with 10 bases between.

In this sample, this clone turned up once. This chain links TRBV11-2 with TRBJ2-7; D perhaps matches TRBD1 (6 bases). Germline CDR1 is SGHAT and CDR2 is FQNNGV. This CDR3 comprises 14 residues. V gave up 5 bases and J gave up 3 bases, with 14 bases separating them. As DNA, the CDR3 is TGTGCCAGCAGCCTTGGCAGGGGAAACTACGAGCAGTACTTC. The encoded protein is CASSLGRGNYEQYF.

The rearrangement joins TRBV30 to TRBJ1-5; D gene unclear. The CDR3 contains 13 residues. V was trimmed by 1 base and J by 8 bases, leaving 12 bases between them. CDR1 is GTSNPN, CDR2 SVGIG, per germline (reference sequence). DNA for the CDR3: TGTGCCTGGAGTGGTACAATCGGGGAGCCCCAGCATTTT. Its translation: CAWSGTIGEPQHF.

V is TRBV19 and J is TRBJ1-2, with TRBD1 as a possible D gene (6 bases). The CDR3 has 14 amino acids. CDR1 is LNHDA and CDR2 is SQIVND in the germline V gene (reference sequence). The V gene lost 7 bases and the J gene lost 2 bases, with 14 bases spanning the gap. The CDR3 is CASKPGENNYGYTF. The CDR3 DNA follows: TGTGCCAGTAAGCCAGGGGAAAACAACTATGGCTACACCTTC.

V and J are TRBV28 and TRBJ2-4; 9 bases match TRBD2. Germline V lookup: CDR1 MDHEN, CDR2 SYDVKM. This CDR3 is 17 amino acids long. V gave up 2 bases and J gave up 3 bases; unmatched junction bases: 8. The CDR3 protein is CASSLAGGGLGKNIQYF. CDR3 sequence (DNA): TGTGCCAGCAGTTTAGCGGGGGGGGGCCTTGGCAAAAACATTCAGTACTTC.

V usage is TRBV2 and J usage is TRBJ2-5, with D perhaps TRBD2 (7 bases). CDR3 size: 15 residues. V was clipped by 7 bases and J by 4 bases, with 19 bases between them. Germline-derived CDR1 and CDR2 are SNHLY and FYNNEI. The CDR3 here is CASTGRGPTGETQYF. Here the CDR3 DNA reads TGTGCCAGCACGGGGCGGGGGCCGACGGGAGAGACCCAGTACTTC.

The chain carries TRBV5-4 and TRBJ2-7; possible D gene TRBD2, 5 bases. The length of the CDR3 is 14 residues. Trimming left V 0 bases short and J 2 bases short, with 9 bases between. The germline V gene encodes CDR1 SGHNT and CDR2 YYREEE (reference sequence). The CDR3 coding sequence is TGTGCCAGCAGCTTGGGAGGAGGTACCTACGAGCAGTACTTC. Its translation is CASSLGGGTYEQYF.

The chain is built from TRBV2 and TRBJ1-1; D is unclear. Germline CDR1 and CDR2: SNHLY and FYNNEI. The CDR3 runs to 14 residues. Between the trimmed V and J ends, which lost 7 bases and 0 bases, there was a span of 12 bases. CDR3 in amino acids: CASIRGFMNTEAFF. The CDR3 nucleotides are TGTGCCAGCATTCGAGGATTCATGAACACTGAAGCTTTCTTT.

This clone has a handful of counts. The rearrangement uses TRBV6-1 and TRBJ1-1; TRBD1 matches 7 bases. This CDR3 comprises 13 residues. Germline V gives CDR1 MNHNS, CDR2 SASEGT. J was trimmed by 5 bases and V by 7 bases; bases with no gene match: 7. The DNA for the CDR3 is TGTGCCAGCATTAGACAGGGAAGGACTGAAGCTTTCTTT. Residues: CASIRQGRTEAFF.

This rearrangement joins TRBV11-2 to TRBJ2-3; a weak D match, TRBD2 (5 bases). The CDR3 covers 15 residues. Germline V gives CDR1 SGHAT, CDR2 FQNNGV. V dropped 1 base and J dropped 1 base, with 9 bases sitting between them. The CDR3 region is CASSLVWGGTDTQYF. The CDR3, as DNA: TGTGCCAGCAGCTTAGTTTGGGGAGGCACAGATACGCAGTATTTT.

The rearrangement uses TRBV5-1 and TRBJ2-1; D is unresolved. Germline V lookup: CDR1 SGHRS, CDR2 YFSETQ. V lost 1 base and J lost 5, with 7 bases in between. The CDR3 contains 13 residues. Written as DNA, the CDR3 is TGCGCCAGCAGCTTGACAGCCGACAATGAGCAGTTCTTC. As protein: CASSLTADNEQFF.

The V call is TRBV6-1, the J call TRBJ2-7; 11 bases agree with TRBD1. The CDR3 loop spans 15 amino acids. Germline V gene lookup returns CDR1 MNHNS and CDR2 SASEGT. Losses at the gene ends were 1 base for V and 4 bases for J; bases not matched to a gene: 3. Here the CDR3 reads CASSEEGTGGYEQYF. CDR3 DNA sequence: TGTGCCAGCAGTGAAGAGGGGACAGGGGGGTACGAGCAGTACTTC.

CDR3 region: CASSLPTSGSQFF. CDR3 nucleotide sequence: TGTGCCAGCAGCTTACCAACTAGCGGATCTCAGTTCTTC. The rearrangement links TRBV5-4 to TRBJ2-1, with 8 bases fitting TRBD2. The CDR3 has 13 residues. Losses at the gene ends were 2 bases for V and 13 bases for J; bases not matched to a gene: 8. The germline V gene encodes CDR1 SGHNT and CDR2 YYREEE (reference sequence). Supplemented by reference TRBV5-4 and TRBJ2-1, the full variable domain reads ETGVTQSPTHLIKTRGQQVTLRCSSQSGHNTVSWYQQALGQGPQFIFQYYREEENGRGNFPPRFSGLQFPNYSSELNVNALELDDSALYLCASSLPTSGSQFFGPGTRLTVL.